This T cell receptor (beta chain) came from a study of shared clonotypes between healthy human individuals. Per the germline V gene, CDR1 is MNHEY and CDR2 is SMNVEV (reference sequence). V shed 8 bases, J shed 1 base, and the junction held 11 bases outside the gene matches. This CDR3 region has 18 residues. Sequenced by immunoSEQ multiplex PCR; TCRdb stores in-frame clones only, minus some. The sample holds about 2.4 million clones; approximately 93% are singletons and the top ten take 0.35% to 0.45%. The CD4+ fraction was divided into a CD45RA+ naive subset and a CD45RA-negative memory subset. The chain couples TRBV27 to TRBJ2-1; 13 nucleotides agree with TRBD2. The receptor's source is a man aged 18 to 30 in good health. Some clones in this sample may be carry-over from other donors' samples. The sample taken for sequencing was naive CD4+ T cells from PBMCs. The subset denotes: CD45RA+ positively selected. As DNA, the CDR3 is TGTGCCAGCCTACCCACCCGGACTAGCGGGAGTTCCTACAATGAGCAGTTCTTC. Its protein product is CASLPTRTSGSSYNEQFF.